These 20 T cell receptor beta chains were sequenced from one sample in a study of metastatic and nonmetastatic thyroid tumors. TCRdb re-called clones via MiXCR from the PCR reads. In the table there are tens of thousands of clones, about 32% of which are singletons. Every patient was untreated before thyroid surgery. The specimen was tumor tissue. The receptors come from a female donor with papillary thyroid cancer or a benign thyroid nodule (not recorded which). Some clones in this sample may be carry-over from other donors' samples.

This clone was observed a handful of times. This rearrangement joins TRBV6-1 to TRBJ2-3; a possible D gene is TRBD1 (6 bases). V lost 6 bases to trimming and J lost 4 bases, with 14 bases between them. From germline, CDR1 is MNHNS and CDR2 SASEGT. The CDR3 totals 14 residues. Here the CDR3 reads CASRMTGGADTQYF. CDR3 coding DNA: TGTGCCAGCAGAATGACAGGTGGGGCAGATACGCAGTATTTT.

This clone showed up just a few times. The chain employs TRBV28 and TRBJ1-5; TRBD1 matches at 8 bases. Unmatched junction bases numbered 8, after V lost 9 bases and J lost 1 base. The germline CDR1 and CDR2 sequences are MDHEN and SYDVKM. The CDR3 totals 15 residues. For the CDR3, the DNA is TGTGCCAGTAGATCAGGGGGCGCGAGCAATCAGCCCCAGCATTTT. Protein sequence: CASRSGGASNQPQHF. Filled out from reference TRBV28 and TRBJ1-5, the complete variable domain reads DVKVTQSSRYLVKRTGEKVFLECVQDMDHENMFWYRQDPGLGLRLIYFSYDVKMKEKGDIPEGYSVSREKKERFSLILESASTNQTSMYLCASRSGGASNQPQHFGDGTRLSIL.

The chain couples TRBV12-3 or TRBV12-4 to TRBJ2-3; D gene ambiguous. The CDR3 totals 13 residues. The V end was cut by 4 bases, the J end by 6 bases, with 11 bases between. CDR3 sequence: CASSSGVTDTQYF. The CDR3 region has the DNA TGTGCCAGCAGTTCCGGAGTTACGGATACGCAGTATTTT.

This chain uses TRBV12-3 or TRBV12-4 with TRBJ1-6; possible D gene TRBD1, 5 bases. CDR3 length: 15 residues. The germline V and J ends were trimmed by 6 bases and 0 bases, with 9 bases remaining between them. The CDR3 here is CASSRESSYNSPLHF. CDR3 nucleotides: TGTGCCAGCAGCAGGGAGAGCTCCTATAATTCACCCCTCCACTTT.

The chain is built from TRBV19 and TRBJ1-1; no clear D. V gave up 0 bases and J gave up 1 base, with 9 bases separating them. CDR1 and CDR2 from the germline V gene are LNHDA and SQIVND (reference sequence). This CDR3 has 15 residues. Here the CDR3 reads CASSIDPSGNTEAFF. CDR3 DNA sequence: TGTGCCAGTAGTATAGATCCCTCGGGGAACACTGAAGCTTTCTTT.

J is TRBJ2-1 and V is TRBV20-1; D gene ambiguous. The CDR3 runs 14 residues. Germline values: CDR1 DFQATT, CDR2 SNEGSKA (reference sequence). With 3 bases removed from V and 4 bases from J, the gap between germline ends came to 13 bases. The CDR3 DNA follows: TGCAGTGCTAGGGGTATCGGGCTGTACAATGAGCAGTTCTTC. Translated: CSARGIGLYNEQFF.

This rearrangement joins TRBV20-1 to TRBJ2-7; D is unclear. V lost 3 bases and J 0 bases, leaving 6 bases between the germline ends. The CDR3 has 12 residues. Looked up from germline, CDR1 is DFQATT and CDR2 is SNEGSKA (reference sequence). For the CDR3, the DNA is TGCAGTGCTAGCCCCAGCTCCTACGAGCAGTACTTC. Its translation is CSASPSSYEQYF.

In its sample, this clone was seen a few times. V gene TRBV2 combines with J gene TRBJ2-7; 16 bases agree with TRBD2. This CDR3 has 16 residues. V lost 5 bases, J lost 1 base, and 2 bases stayed unmatched. CDR1 SNHLY and CDR2 FYNNEI come from the germline V gene. As DNA, the CDR3 is TGTGCCAGCAGTCTGGGACTAGCGGGAGGGTCCTACGAGCAGTACTTC. Its protein is CASSLGLAGGSYEQYF.

The chain couples TRBV5-1 to TRBJ2-5; 8 positions match TRBD1. The CDR3 contains 14 residues. Germline trimming cut 4 bases from V and 5 bases from J; bases unmatched to any gene: 7. Germline V CDR1 and CDR2: SGHRS, YFSETQ. CDR3 residues: CASSPTGDVETQYF. CDR3 coding DNA: TGCGCCAGCAGCCCGACAGGGGACGTGGAGACCCAGTACTTC.

This clone was counted a few times. V usage is TRBV12-3 or TRBV12-4 and J usage is TRBJ1-2, with D possibly being TRBD1 (5 bases). The V gene lost 4 bases and the J gene lost 8 bases, with 17 bases spanning the gap. This CDR3 region has 14 residues. The CDR3 spells CASSSSQRGLGYTF. CDR3 nucleotides: TGTGCCAGCAGTTCCTCACAGAGGGGTCTCGGCTACACCTTC.

The CDR3 spells CASSSLAGGNNEQFF. CDR3 bases: TGTGCCAGCAGCTCGCTAGCGGGAGGGAACAATGAGCAGTTCTTC. This chain joins TRBV11-2 and TRBJ2-1; TRBD2 matches at 12 bases. J lost 5 bases, V lost 4 bases, and 3 bases had no gene match. CDR1 is SGHAT and CDR2 is FQNNGV in the germline V gene. This CDR3 is 15 amino acids long.

This clone was picked up a small number of times. The chain combines TRBV20-1 with TRBJ2-7; D is possibly TRBD2 (6 bases). CDR3 length: 12 residues. Germline V gene data show CDR1 as DFQATT and CDR2 as SNEGSKA (reference sequence). V gave up 3 bases and J gave up 1 base, with 7 bases separating them. The CDR3 DNA follows: TGCAGTGCTAGCGGGGGTTCCTACGAGCAGTACTTC. It is translated as CSASGGSYEQYF.

The sample holds a few counts of this clone. V is TRBV27 and J is TRBJ2-7; TRBD2 aligns across 9 bases. J gave up 3 bases and V 0 bases, and 0 bases lay outside the gene matches. Germline-derived CDR1 and CDR2 are MNHEY and SMNVEV (reference sequence). CDR3 length: 14 residues. CDR3 sequence: CASSLSTSGYEQYF. The CDR3 DNA sequence: TGTGCCAGCAGTTTATCGACTAGCGGCTACGAGCAGTACTTC.

This clone appeared a few times. This chain links TRBV19 with TRBJ1-6, with 9 bases aligning to TRBD1. The CDR3 has 15 amino acids. CDR1 LNHDA and CDR2 SQIVND come from the germline V gene (reference sequence). Trimming cost V 10 bases and J 6 bases; bases outside gene matches: 10. The CDR3 loop is CATKQGAQLNSPLHF. DNA for the CDR3: TGTGCCACCAAACAGGGGGCGCAACTTAATTCACCCCTCCACTTT.

The chain recombines TRBV2 with TRBJ1-4, with 9 bases aligning to TRBD1. From germline, CDR1 is SNHLY and CDR2 FYNNEI. The ends lost 5 bases at V and 8 bases at J; junction bases unmatched: 9. The CDR3 spans 15 residues. The CDR3 region has the DNA TGTGCCAGCAGTCCGAGGACAGGGACAGGGGAAAAACTGTTTTTT. Its translation: CASSPRTGTGEKLFF.

This rearrangement joins TRBV28 to TRBJ2-7; no firm D call. The V end was cut by 4 bases, the J end by 0 bases, with 22 bases between. CDR1 and CDR2 (germline): MDHEN, SYDVKM. The CDR3 sequence is 18 residues long. The CDR3 is CASSSPELRRETSYEQYF. In DNA form, the CDR3 reads TGTGCCAGCAGTTCCCCCGAACTGCGGCGAGAAACCTCCTACGAGCAGTACTTC.

The CDR3: CATTSSTGELFF. The CDR3 nucleotides read TGTGCCACCACATCTAGCACCGGGGAGCTGTTTTTT. The chain is built from TRBV6-1 and TRBJ2-2; no definite D call. The germline gives CDR1 MNHNS, CDR2 SASEGT. The length of the CDR3 is 12 residues. Trimming took off 10 bases at V and 4 bases at J, with 10 bases between the two ends.

The chain employs TRBV20-1 and TRBJ1-2, with no clear D. V lost 6 bases and J 4 bases, leaving 21 bases between the germline ends. Germline assignment: CDR1 DFQATT and CDR2 SNEGSKA (reference sequence). The CDR3 is made up of 15 amino acids. The CDR3 sequence: CSAKRFQAGAYGYTF. The CDR3 DNA reads TGCAGTGCCAAGAGATTCCAGGCGGGTGCCTATGGCTACACCTTC.

Here the CDR3 reads CASSVGVGEQFF. The CDR3 DNA follows: TGTGCCAGCAGTGTCGGGGTTGGTGAGCAGTTCTTC. The chain carries TRBV6-1 and TRBJ2-1, with D perhaps TRBD2 (5 bases). Trimming left V 4 bases short and J 9 bases short, with 10 bases between. CDR3 size: 12 residues. Germline V CDR1 and CDR2: MNHNS, SASEGT.

As regards this clone: This CDR3 is also generated by other DNA sequences in the sample. V is TRBV30 and J is TRBJ2-7, with TRBD1 identical over 8 bases. V shed 3 bases and J 5 bases; nucleotides not matched to a gene: 9. Germline values: CDR1 GTSNPN, CDR2 SVGIG (reference sequence). The CDR3 has 14 amino acids. The CDR3 nucleotides are TGTGCCTGGAGAGACCGTGACAGGGGCCACGAGCAGTACTTC. Encoded protein: CAWRDRDRGHEQYF.